The sample holds a few counts of the clone carrying this T cell receptor (beta chain). The length of the CDR3 is 17 residues. The TCRbeta library was prepared with unique molecular identifiers. TCRdb reprocessed the PCR reads via MiXCR and lists one record per CDR3 protein. The sample holds approximately 240,000 distinct CDR3 sequences; around 9.5% are singletons and the top ten take around 6.2%. The data derive from a study of T-cell reconstitution after alpha-beta-depleted transplantation in children. Source: PBMCs from the stem cell graft donor, taken from the stem cell graft. The clonotype comes from a human donor who donated a stem cell graft to a child with acute lymphoblastic leukemia. The chain is built from TRBV21-1 and TRBJ2-4; the table's D call TRBD1 went unverified against the DNA. TRBV21-1 is a pseudogene. The CDR3 here is CASSPSRDRGAKNIQYF. The CDR3 bases are TGTGCCAGCAGCCCCTCCCGGGACAGGGGAGCCAAAAACATTCAGTACTTC.